The subject of this entry is one T cell receptor (beta chain). This sample is drawn from a study of T-cell reconstitution after alpha-beta-depleted transplantation in children. This CDR3 has 12 residues. CDR1 is ENHRY, CDR2 SYGVKD, per germline. V shed 7 bases, J shed 7 bases, and the junction held 5 bases outside the gene matches. Unique molecular identifiers were used to barcode this TCRbeta library. TCRdb re-called the PCR reads through MiXCR, storing one row per CDR3 protein. Counted here are approximately 640,000 distinct CDR3 sequences, around a sixth occurring once; the ten biggest clones make up about 1.1%.

This chain joins TRBV10-3 and TRBJ2-5; 8 bases match TRBD1. Sequencing used PBMCs from the stem cell graft donor, obtained from the stem cell graft. The TCR comes from a human donor who donated a stem cell graft to a child with acute myeloid leukemia. CDR3 region: CAIKGQGGTQYF. The CDR3 bases are TGTGCCATCAAAGGACAGGGCGGGACCCAGTACTTC.